These 4 T cell receptor beta chains were sequenced from one sample in a study of OX40 agonist ivuxolimab in advanced cancers. Library construction relied on the immunoSEQ multiplex PCR assay. The clones in this table, taken by TCRdb from immuneACCESS, are in-frame only. Not every clone is retained; where verified, under half of the shortfall comes from an unresolved V gene, and the cause of the rest is unknown. The sample contains tens of thousands of clones, 85% to 90% of them found a single time. Of the sample, 2.5% to 3% falls within the top ten clones. This specimen consisted of CD4+ or CD8+ T cells sorted from blood, obtained in a trial of the OX40 agonist ivuxolimab. Receptor source: an adult with an advanced solid tumor such as melanoma, head and neck, liver or kidney cancer.

This sequence joins TRBV6-5 and TRBJ1-2; TRBD1 matches at 8 bases. Germline loops: CDR1 MNHEY, CDR2 SVGAGI. V was clipped by 6 bases and J by 8 bases; unmatched bases: 8. The CDR3 spans 13 residues. In DNA form, the CDR3 reads TGTGCCAGCAGCCCCGACAGGGGAGGCGGCTACACCTTC. As protein: CASSPDRGGGYTF.

This sequence joins TRBV19 and TRBJ1-5; 8 bases are a match to TRBD1. Germline-derived CDR1 and CDR2 are LNHDA and SQIVND (reference sequence). This CDR3 spans 16 amino acids. V lost 5 bases, J lost 7 bases, and 13 bases stayed unmatched. DNA for the CDR3: TGTGCCAGTAGTGTTGGGACAGGCCTTATACGACAGCCCCAGCATTTT. Its translation is CASSVGTGLIRQPQHF. Supplemented by reference TRBV19 and TRBJ1-5, the full variable domain reads DGGITQSPKYLFRKEGQNVTLSCEQNLNHDAMYWYRQDPGQGLRLIYYSQIVNDFQKGDIAEGYSVSREKKESFPLTVTSAQKNPTAFYLCASSVGTGLIRQPQHFGDGTRLSIL.

The genes are TRBV7-9 and TRBJ1-4; the D is unclear. Germline CDR1 and CDR2: SEHNR and FQNEAQ (reference sequence). The ends were cut back, 5 bases at V and 3 bases at J, with 10 bases in the middle. This CDR3 comprises 14 residues. The DNA for the CDR3 is TGTGCCAGCAGCAGAGGGCTCCCTAATGAAAAACTGTTTTTT. It is translated as CASSRGLPNEKLFF.

The rearrangement uses TRBV12-5 and TRBJ1-2; perhaps TRBD1 as D (5 bases). The CDR3 has 15 residues. CDR1 and CDR2 (germline): LGHNT, FRNRAP. Trimming pared 5 bases from V and 2 bases from J, leaving 15 bases between. CDR3 nucleotide sequence: TGTGCTAGTGGTCGAGCGCAGGGTGAGAACTATGGCTACACCTTC. This gives the protein CASGRAQGENYGYTF.